A selection of T cell receptor beta chains follows, all from one sample in a study of blood T cell repertoires in COVID-19. Profiled with immunoSEQ multiplex PCR; TCRdb holds only in-frame clones, not every one. The table records 300,000 to 400,000 clones, around 89% of them present only once. Sample: PBMCs or T cells enriched from blood (not recorded which). Receptors were obtained from a woman aged 25 to 39 with acute COVID-19. The CDR3 runs from the conserved cysteine through the conserved F or W. D genes are given only for firm matches. Not every row has a clone size; where given, it reads once, few, many or a size class.

D	size	J	V	CDR3	DNA
.	.	TRBJ1-6	TRBV5-1	CASSLEGSGLKNSPLHF	TGCGCCAGCAGCTTGGAAGGCTCAGGGTTGAAGAATTCACCCCTCCACTTT
TRBD2	.	TRBJ2-5	TRBV24-1	CATSDRAGLAGVPQETQYF	TGTGCCACCAGTGATCGAGCGGGCCTAGCGGGGGTACCCCAAGAGACCCAGTACTTC
.	.	TRBJ2-7	TRBV6-2/TRBV6-3	CASSYSFRGITYEQYF	TGTGCCAGCAGTTACTCTTTTCGGGGGATCACCTACGAGCAGTACTTC
TRBD2	.	TRBJ2-3	TRBV2	CASSVNPGLAGETDTQYF	TGTGCCAGCAGTGTCAACCCAGGACTAGCGGGGGAAACAGATACGCAGTATTTT
TRBD1	.	TRBJ2-7	TRBV5-1	CASRVGTGVGEQYF	TGCGCCAGCAGGGTTGGGACAGGGGTAGGGGAGCAGTACTTC
TRBD1	.	TRBJ1-2	TRBV20-1	CSASPPRQGDYTF	TGCAGTGCTAGTCCCCCTCGACAGGGTGACTACACCTTC
TRBD1	.	TRBJ1-5	TRBV19	CASKWGQGVDQPQHF	TGTGCCAGTAAGTGGGGACAGGGTGTTGATCAGCCCCAGCATTTT
TRBD1	.	TRBJ1-3	TRBV10-3	CAISEPGQGLGNTIYF	TGTGCCATCAGTGAGCCCGGACAGGGGTTGGGAAACACCATATATTTT
TRBD2	few	TRBJ2-3	TRBV10-3	CATRTSRSTDTQYF	TGTGCCACGAGGACTAGCCGAAGCACAGATACGCAGTATTTT
.	.	TRBJ1-2	TRBV20-1	CSAGDGYTF	TGCAGTGCCGGGGATGGCTACACCTTC
.	.	TRBJ1-2	TRBV9	CASSVESTAYGYTF	TGTGCCAGCAGCGTAGAGTCTACAGCCTATGGCTACACCTTC
.	once	TRBJ2-3	TRBV28	CASTDLVARADTQYF	TGTGCCAGCACTGACCTGGTCGCGAGGGCAGATACGCAGTATTTT
.	.	TRBJ2-1	TRBV7-9	CASSLGGYNHNEQFF	TGTGCCAGCAGCTTAGGAGGGTACAATCACAATGAGCAGTTCTTC
.	.	TRBJ1-2	TRBV7-2	CASTQGGVEGYTF	TGTGCCAGCACCCAAGGAGGGGTGGAAGGCTACACCTTC
TRBD1	.	TRBJ2-1	TRBV19	CASRPPGQGSYNEQFF	TGTGCCAGTAGGCCTCCGGGACAGGGCTCCTACAATGAGCAGTTCTTC
TRBD1	.	TRBJ1-4	TRBV18	CASAQGQGDEKLFF	TGTGCCAGCGCACAAGGACAGGGCGACGAAAAACTGTTTTTT
.	many	TRBJ2-3	TRBV6-2/TRBV6-3	CASSYSEADTQYF	TGTGCCAGCAGTTACAGCGAGGCAGATACGCAGTATTTT
TRBD1	.	TRBJ1-6	TRBV11-2	CASGRQGGSPLHF	TGTGCCAGCGGACGACAGGGTGGTTCACCCCTCCACTTT
.	.	TRBJ1-3	TRBV7-8	CASSLTAGVGNTIYF	TGTGCCAGCAGCTTGACGGCAGGGGTCGGAAACACCATATATTTT
.	.	TRBJ1-2	TRBV18	CASSPVSTGANYGYTF	TGTGCCAGCTCGCCGGTATCGACAGGAGCTAACTATGGCTACACCTTC
TRBD1	.	TRBJ1-6	TRBV11-2	CASSTRTGVENSPLHF	TGTGCCAGCAGCACCCGGACAGGGGTGGAGAATTCACCCCTCCACTTT
.	.	TRBJ2-1	TRBV10-2	CASSQQQDLLDEQFF	TGCGCCAGCAGTCAGCAACAGGACCTTTTGGATGAGCAGTTCTTC
.	.	TRBJ2-2	TRBV6-5	CASRRGTGELFF	TGTGCCAGCAGGCGCGGAACCGGGGAGCTGTTTTTT
TRBD1	.	TRBJ2-3	TRBV7-9	CASSSGQGTDTQYF	TGTGCCAGCAGCTCCGGACAGGGCACAGATACGCAGTATTTT
.	.	TRBJ1-2	TRBV10-2	CASSEAGGNYGYTF	TGCGCCAGCAGTGAGGCTGGGGGGAACTATGGCTACACCTTC
.	.	TRBJ1-2	TRBV5-5	CASSLDIRYGYTF	TGTGCCAGCAGCTTAGACATCCGGTATGGCTACACCTTC
TRBD1	.	TRBJ1-2	TRBV30	CAWSRSGQGSISYTF	TGTGCCTGGAGCCGATCGGGACAGGGGTCTATAAGCTACACCTTC
TRBD1	.	TRBJ1-4	TRBV30	CAGGDRGVFEKLFF	TGTGCCGGCGGGGACAGGGGGGTTTTCGAAAAACTGTTTTTT
TRBD1	once	TRBJ1-3	TRBV7-2	CASILGQGRFSGNTIYF	TGTGCCAGCATCCTCGGACAGGGAAGATTCTCTGGAAACACCATATATTTT
TRBD2	.	TRBJ2-2	TRBV7-3	CASSAGLAGVPGELFF	TGTGCCAGCAGCGCGGGACTAGCGGGGGTCCCCGGGGAGCTGTTTTTT
TRBD1	.	TRBJ1-2	TRBV19	CASSIPTGAWGYTF	TGTGCCAGTAGTATCCCTACAGGGGCATGGGGCTACACCTTC
.	.	TRBJ1-2	TRBV2	CASRGGGGYTF	TGTGCCAGCAGAGGCGGGGGTGGCTACACCTTC
TRBD1	.	TRBJ2-5	TRBV7-2	CASSNRRGTGETQYF	TGTGCCAGCAGCAACCGCAGGGGGACGGGGGAGACCCAGTACTTC
.	.	TRBJ1-1	TRBV3-1/TRBV3-2	CASSQENRNTEAFF	TGTGCCAGCAGCCAAGAAAACAGAAACACTGAAGCTTTCTTT
.	.	TRBJ2-7	TRBV4-3	CASSRQFPGSSYEQYF	TGCGCCAGCAGCCGCCAATTCCCAGGCAGCTCCTACGAGCAGTACTTC
TRBD2	.	TRBJ2-2	TRBV12-3/TRBV12-4	CASRRTRSGELFF	TGTGCCAGCAGGCGGACTAGGTCCGGGGAGCTGTTTTTT
.	once	TRBJ2-5	TRBV5-6	CASSLVFGEGTQYF	TGTGCCAGCAGCTTGGTCTTCGGGGAAGGGACCCAGTACTTC
.	once	TRBJ1-5	TRBV6-1	CASSVDVRVLSNQPQHF	TGTGCCAGCAGTGTCGACGTCAGGGTTTTAAGCAATCAGCCCCAGCATTTT
.	.	TRBJ2-1	TRBV29-1	CSVARDSYNEQFF	TGCAGCGTTGCCAGGGACTCCTACAATGAGCAGTTCTTC
.	once	TRBJ2-7	TRBV24-1	CATSEVGHGSLSSYEQYF	TGTGCCACCAGTGAAGTCGGACACGGTAGTTTAAGCTCCTACGAGCAGTACTTC
.	.	TRBJ1-1	TRBV5-1	CASSPRAAGNTEAFF	TGCGCCAGCAGCCCGCGCGCGGCCGGGAACACTGAAGCTTTCTTT